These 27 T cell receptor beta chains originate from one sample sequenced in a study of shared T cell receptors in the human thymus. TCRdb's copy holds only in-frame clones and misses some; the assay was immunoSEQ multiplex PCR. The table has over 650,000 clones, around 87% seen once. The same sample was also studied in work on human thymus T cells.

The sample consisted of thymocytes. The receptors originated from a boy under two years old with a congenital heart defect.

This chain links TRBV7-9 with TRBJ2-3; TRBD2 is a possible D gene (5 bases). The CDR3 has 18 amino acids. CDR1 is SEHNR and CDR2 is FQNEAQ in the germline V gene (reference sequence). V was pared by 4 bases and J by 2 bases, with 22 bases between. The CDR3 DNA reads TGTGCCAGCAGCTCCGAGTTTGGTTCTAGCAGATCCACAGATACGCAGTATTTT. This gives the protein CASSSEFGSSRSTDTQYF.

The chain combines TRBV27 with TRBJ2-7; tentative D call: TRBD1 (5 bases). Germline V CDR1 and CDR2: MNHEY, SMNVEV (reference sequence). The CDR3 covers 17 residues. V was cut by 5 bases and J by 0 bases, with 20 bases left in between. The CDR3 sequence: CASSPSPDRTFSYEQYF. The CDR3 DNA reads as TGTGCCAGCAGTCCCTCCCCAGACAGAACGTTCTCCTACGAGCAGTACTTC.

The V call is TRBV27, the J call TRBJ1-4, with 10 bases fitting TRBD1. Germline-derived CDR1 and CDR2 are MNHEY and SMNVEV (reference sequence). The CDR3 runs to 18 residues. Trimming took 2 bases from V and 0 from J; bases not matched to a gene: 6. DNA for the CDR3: TGTGCCAGCAGTTTAACCGGGACAGGGGTTCCAACTAATGAAAAACTGTTTTTT. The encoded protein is CASSLTGTGVPTNEKLFF.

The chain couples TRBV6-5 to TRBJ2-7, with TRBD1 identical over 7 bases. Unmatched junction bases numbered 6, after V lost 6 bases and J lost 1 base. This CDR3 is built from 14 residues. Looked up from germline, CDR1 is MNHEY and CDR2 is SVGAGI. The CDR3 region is CASSPRQGSYEQYF. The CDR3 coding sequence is TGTGCCAGCAGCCCCAGACAGGGTTCCTACGAGCAGTACTTC.

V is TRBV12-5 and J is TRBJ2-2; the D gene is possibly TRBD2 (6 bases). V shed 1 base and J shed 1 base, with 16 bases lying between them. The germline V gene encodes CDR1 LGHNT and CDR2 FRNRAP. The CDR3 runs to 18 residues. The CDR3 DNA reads TGTGCTAGTGGTTTGGCCTGGCTGGCGCGGGGGAACACCGGGGAGCTGTTTTTT. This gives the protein CASGLAWLARGNTGELFF.

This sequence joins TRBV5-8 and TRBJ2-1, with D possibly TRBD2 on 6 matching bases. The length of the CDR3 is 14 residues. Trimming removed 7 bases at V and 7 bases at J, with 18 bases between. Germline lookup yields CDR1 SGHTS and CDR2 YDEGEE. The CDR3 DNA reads TGTGCCAGCCGCCCTCGCGGGGTAGGGAATGAGCAGTTCTTC. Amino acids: CASRPRGVGNEQFF.

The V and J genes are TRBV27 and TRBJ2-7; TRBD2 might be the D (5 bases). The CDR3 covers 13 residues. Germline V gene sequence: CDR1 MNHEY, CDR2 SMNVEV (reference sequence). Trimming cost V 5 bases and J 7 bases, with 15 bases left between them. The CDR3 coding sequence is TGTGCCAGCAGTAGCAAGGCTAGCAGGGAGCAGTACTTC. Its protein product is CASSSKASREQYF.

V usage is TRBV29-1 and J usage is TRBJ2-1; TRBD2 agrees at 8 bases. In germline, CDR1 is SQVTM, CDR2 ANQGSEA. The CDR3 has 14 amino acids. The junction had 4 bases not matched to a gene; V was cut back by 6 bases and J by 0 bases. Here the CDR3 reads CSVPGTSSYNEQFF. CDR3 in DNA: TGCAGCGTACCCGGGACTAGCTCCTACAATGAGCAGTTCTTC.

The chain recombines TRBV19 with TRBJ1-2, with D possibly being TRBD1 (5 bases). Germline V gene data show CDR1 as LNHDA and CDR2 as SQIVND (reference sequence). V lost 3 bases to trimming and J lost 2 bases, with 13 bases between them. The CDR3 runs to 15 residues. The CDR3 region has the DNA TGTGCCAGTAGTATTGGTGACAGATACAACTATGGCTACACCTTC. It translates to CASSIGDRYNYGYTF.

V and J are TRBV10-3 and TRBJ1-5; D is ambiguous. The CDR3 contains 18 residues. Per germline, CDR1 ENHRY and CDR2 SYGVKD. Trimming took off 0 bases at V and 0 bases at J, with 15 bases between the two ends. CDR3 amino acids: CAISESGRSDFSNQPQHF. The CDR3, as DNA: TGTGCCATCAGTGAGTCAGGCAGAAGCGATTTTAGCAATCAGCCCCAGCATTTT.

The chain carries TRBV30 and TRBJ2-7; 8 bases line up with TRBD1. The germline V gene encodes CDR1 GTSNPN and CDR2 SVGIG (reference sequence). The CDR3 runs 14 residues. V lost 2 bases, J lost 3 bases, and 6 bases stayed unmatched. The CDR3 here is CAWSFQGARYEQYF. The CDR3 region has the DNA TGTGCCTGGAGTTTTCAGGGGGCTCGCTACGAGCAGTACTTC.

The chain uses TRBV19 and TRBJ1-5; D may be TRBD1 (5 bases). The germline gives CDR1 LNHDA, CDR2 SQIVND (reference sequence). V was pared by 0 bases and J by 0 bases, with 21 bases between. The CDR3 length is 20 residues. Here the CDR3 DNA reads TGTGCCAGTAGTATAGATCCTACCTTTAGGGACTCCAATAGCAATCAGCCCCAGCATTTT. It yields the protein CASSIDPTFRDSNSNQPQHF.

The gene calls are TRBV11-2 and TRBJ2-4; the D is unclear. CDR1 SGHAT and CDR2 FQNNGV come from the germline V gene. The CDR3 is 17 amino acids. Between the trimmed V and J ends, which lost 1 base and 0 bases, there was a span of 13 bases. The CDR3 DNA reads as TGTGCCAGCAGCTTAGTAAGGAAACGGGTAGCCAAAAACATTCAGTACTTC. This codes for CASSLVRKRVAKNIQYF.

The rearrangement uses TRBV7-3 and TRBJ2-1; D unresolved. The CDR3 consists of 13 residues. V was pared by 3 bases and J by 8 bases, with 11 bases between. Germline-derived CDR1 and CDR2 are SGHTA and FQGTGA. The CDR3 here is CASSFGSSDEQFF. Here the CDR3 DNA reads TGTGCCAGCAGCTTTGGTAGTTCCGATGAGCAGTTCTTC.

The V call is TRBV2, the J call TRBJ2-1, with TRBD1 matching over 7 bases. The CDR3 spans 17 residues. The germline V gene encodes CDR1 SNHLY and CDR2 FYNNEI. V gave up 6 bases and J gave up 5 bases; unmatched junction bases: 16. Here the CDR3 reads CASRGTVSMRQNNEQFF. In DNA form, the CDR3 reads TGTGCCAGCAGAGGGACAGTTTCGATGCGACAAAACAATGAGCAGTTCTTC.

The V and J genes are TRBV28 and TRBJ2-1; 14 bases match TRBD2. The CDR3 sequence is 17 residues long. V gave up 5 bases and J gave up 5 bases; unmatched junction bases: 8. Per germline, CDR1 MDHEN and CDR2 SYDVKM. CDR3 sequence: CASSNLGLAGAHNEQFF. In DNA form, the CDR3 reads TGTGCCAGCAGTAACCTGGGACTAGCGGGAGCCCACAATGAGCAGTTCTTC.

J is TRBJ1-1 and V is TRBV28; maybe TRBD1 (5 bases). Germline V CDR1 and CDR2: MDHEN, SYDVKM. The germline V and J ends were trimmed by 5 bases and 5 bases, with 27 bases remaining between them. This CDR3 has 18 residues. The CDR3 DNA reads TGTGCCAGCAGTCCCCGATATTCGACACGCCTGCGGGGGACTGAAGCTTTCTTT. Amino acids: CASSPRYSTRLRGTEAFF.

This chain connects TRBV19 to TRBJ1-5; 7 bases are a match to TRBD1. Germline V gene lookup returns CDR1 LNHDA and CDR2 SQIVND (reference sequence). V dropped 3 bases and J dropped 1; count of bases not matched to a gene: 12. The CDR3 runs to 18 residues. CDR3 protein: CASSIRGGGRGSNQPQHF. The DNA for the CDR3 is TGTGCCAGTAGTATCCGTGGAGGGGGCCGTGGAAGCAATCAGCCCCAGCATTTT.

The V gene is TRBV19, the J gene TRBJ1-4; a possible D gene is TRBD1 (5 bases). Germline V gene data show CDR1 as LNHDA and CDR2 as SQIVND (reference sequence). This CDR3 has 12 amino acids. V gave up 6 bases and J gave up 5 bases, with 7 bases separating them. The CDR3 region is CASRAGNEKLFF. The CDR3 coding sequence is TGTGCCAGTAGGGCAGGGAATGAAAAACTGTTTTTT.

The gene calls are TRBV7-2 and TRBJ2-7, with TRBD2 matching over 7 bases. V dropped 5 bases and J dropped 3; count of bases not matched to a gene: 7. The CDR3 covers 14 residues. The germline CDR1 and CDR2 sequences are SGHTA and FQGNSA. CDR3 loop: CASSQWEGDYEQYF. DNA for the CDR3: TGTGCCAGCAGCCAATGGGAGGGTGACTACGAGCAGTACTTC.

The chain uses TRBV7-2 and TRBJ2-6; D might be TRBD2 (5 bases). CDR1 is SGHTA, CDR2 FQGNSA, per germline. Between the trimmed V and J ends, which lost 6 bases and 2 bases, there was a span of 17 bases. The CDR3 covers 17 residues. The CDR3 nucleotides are TGTGCCAGCAGTGCAACTCGCCGAGGGCCTGGGGCCAACGTCCTGACTTTC. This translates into CASSATRRGPGANVLTF. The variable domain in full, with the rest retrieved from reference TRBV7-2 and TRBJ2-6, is GAGVSQSPSNKVTEKGKDVELRCDPISGHTALYWYRQSLGQGLEFLIYFQGNSAPDKSGLPSDRFSAERTGGSVSTLTIQRTQQEDSAVYLCASSATRRGPGANVLTFGAGSRLTVL.

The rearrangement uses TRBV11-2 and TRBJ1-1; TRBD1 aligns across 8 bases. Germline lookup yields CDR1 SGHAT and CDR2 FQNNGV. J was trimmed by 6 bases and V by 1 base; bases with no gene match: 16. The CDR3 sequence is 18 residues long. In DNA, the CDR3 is TGTGCCAGCAGCTTAGTGGTCAGGAGGACAGGGAGTTTCGCTGAAGCTTTCTTT. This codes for CASSLVVRRTGSFAEAFF.

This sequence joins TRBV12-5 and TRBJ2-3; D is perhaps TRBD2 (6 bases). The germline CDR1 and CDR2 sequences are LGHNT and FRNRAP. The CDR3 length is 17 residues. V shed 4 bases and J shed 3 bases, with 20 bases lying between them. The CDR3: CASGCQASGRETDTQYF. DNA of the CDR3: TGTGCTAGTGGTTGCCAAGCCTCGGGACGGGAGACAGATACGCAGTATTTT.

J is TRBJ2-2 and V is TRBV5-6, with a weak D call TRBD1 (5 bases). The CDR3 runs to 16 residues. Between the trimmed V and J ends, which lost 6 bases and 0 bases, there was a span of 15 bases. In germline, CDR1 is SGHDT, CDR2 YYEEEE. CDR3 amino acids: CASMGRVTPNTGELFF. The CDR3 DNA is TGTGCCAGCATGGGCAGGGTTACTCCGAACACCGGGGAGCTGTTTTTT.

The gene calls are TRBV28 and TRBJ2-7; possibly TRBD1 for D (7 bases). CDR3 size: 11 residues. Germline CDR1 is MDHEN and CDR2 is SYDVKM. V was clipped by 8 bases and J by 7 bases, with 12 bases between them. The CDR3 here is CASGGGREQYF. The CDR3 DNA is TGTGCCAGCGGAGGGGGCCGGGAGCAGTACTTC.

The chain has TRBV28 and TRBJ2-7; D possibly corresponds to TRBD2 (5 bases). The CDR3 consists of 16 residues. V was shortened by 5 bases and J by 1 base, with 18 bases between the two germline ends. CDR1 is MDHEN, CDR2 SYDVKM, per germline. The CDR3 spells CASSDRHGLISYEQYF. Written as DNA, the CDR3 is TGTGCCAGCAGTGACCGACATGGACTGATTTCCTACGAGCAGTACTTC. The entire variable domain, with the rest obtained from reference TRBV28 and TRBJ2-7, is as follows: DVKVTQSSRYLVKRTGEKVFLECVQDMDHENMFWYRQDPGLGLRLIYFSYDVKMKEKGDIPEGYSVSREKKERFSLILESASTNQTSMYLCASSDRHGLISYEQYFGPGTRLTVT.

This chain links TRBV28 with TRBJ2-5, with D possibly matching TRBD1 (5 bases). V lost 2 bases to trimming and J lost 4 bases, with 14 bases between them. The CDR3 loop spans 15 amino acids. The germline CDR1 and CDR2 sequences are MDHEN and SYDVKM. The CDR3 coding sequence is TGTGCCAGCAGTTTAGGCAGGGATCGTGGAGAGACCCAGTACTTC. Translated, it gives CASSLGRDRGETQYF.